This passage covers 18 T cell receptor beta chains from one sample sequenced in a study of a mutant IDH1 vaccine in newly diagnosed glioma. Time point: week 35, safety follow-up. The investigators gave 300 ug of mutant IDH1 20-mer peptide in each vaccine dose, together with topical imiquimod. Their specific antigens are unknown. Data came from immunoSEQ multiplex PCR; TCRdb stores just in-frame clones and leaves some out. The sample lists 35,000 to 50,000 clones, around 92% seen once, with approximately 2.5% in the top ten. Material: PBMCs, obtained from a glioma patient whose treatment included an IDH1 peptide vaccine. The receptor source for this set is a middle-aged man with glioma.

This clone occurred a few times. The chain links TRBV19 to TRBJ2-7, with TRBD2 matching 13 bases. The CDR3 has 16 amino acids. CDR1 is LNHDA, CDR2 SQIVND, per germline (reference sequence). Unmatched junction bases numbered 5, after V lost 4 bases and J lost 2 bases. CDR3 nucleotide sequence: TGTGCCAGTAGTAACGGACTAGCGGGGGCCCCCTACGAGCAGTACTTC. It specifies CASSNGLAGAPYEQYF.

The CDR3, as DNA: TGTGCCAGCAGCTTAATCGACGGGGGTGCACACGAGCAGTACTTC. This codes for CASSLIDGGAHEQYF. The chain links TRBV7-2 to TRBJ2-7; weak D call: TRBD2 (6 bases). This CDR3 is 15 amino acids long. Germline V gene sequence: CDR1 SGHTA, CDR2 FQGNSA. V was cut by 2 bases and J by 5 bases, with 16 bases left in between.

This clone was recorded once. The genes are TRBV28 and TRBJ2-3; TRBD2 agrees at 9 bases. CDR3 length equals 14 residues. Germline V gene sequence: CDR1 MDHEN, CDR2 SYDVKM. Unmatched junction bases numbered 5, after V lost 3 bases and J lost 7 bases. The CDR3 sequence: CASSFARGGYTQYF. The CDR3 bases are TGTGCCAGCAGTTTCGCGCGGGGGGGATATACGCAGTATTTT.

This chain uses TRBV25-1 with TRBJ2-3; D is ambiguous. The V end lost 5 bases, the J end lost 4 bases, and 19 bases lay between the germline ends. This CDR3 has 16 amino acids. Germline V gene lookup returns CDR1 MGHDK and CDR2 SYGVNS. For the CDR3, the DNA is TGTGCCAGCAGTCGGACCTTTTTTCGAGCACCAGATACGCAGTATTTT. It encodes CASSRTFFRAPDTQYF.

The chain has TRBV5-4 and TRBJ2-5; possibly TRBD1 for D (6 bases). Germline CDR1 is SGHNT and CDR2 is YYREEE (reference sequence). V lost 2 bases and J lost 4, with 12 bases in between. This CDR3 is 14 amino acids long. As DNA, the CDR3 is TGTGCCAGCAGCTTCACAGGGCTCTTAGAGACCCAGTACTTC. Residues: CASSFTGLLETQYF.

CDR3 sequence: CASGILARGEQFF. As DNA, the CDR3 is TGCGCCAGCGGAATTCTAGCTAGGGGTGAGCAGTTCTTC. The chain uses TRBV10-1 and TRBJ2-1, with D perhaps given as TRBD1 or TRBD2 (5 bases each). Germline-derived CDR1 and CDR2 are WNHNN and SYGVQD (reference sequence). Between the trimmed V and J ends, which lost 8 bases and 9 bases, there was a span of 17 bases. The CDR3 consists of 13 residues.

The CDR3, as DNA: TGTGCCAGCAGCCGGGGGACAGTTCCTCTCGGCGGCTACACCTTC. Protein sequence: CASSRGTVPLGGYTF. This rearrangement joins TRBV5-8 to TRBJ1-2, with 7 positions matching TRBD1. Germline trimming cut 4 bases from V and 8 bases from J; bases unmatched to any gene: 14. Germline V CDR1 and CDR2: SGHTS, YDEGEE. The CDR3 loop spans 15 amino acids.

The chain is built from TRBV6-1 and TRBJ2-7; TRBD2 might be the D (6 bases). The V and J ends lost 1 base and 0 bases respectively, with 10 bases between them. Germline V lookup: CDR1 MNHNS, CDR2 SASEGT. There are 15 residues in the CDR3. The CDR3 DNA sequence: TGTGCCAGCAGTGAAGGGAGGGCGGACTCCTACGAGCAGTACTTC. Its protein product is CASSEGRADSYEQYF.

The chain uses TRBV7-6 and TRBJ1-2, with 10 bases that match TRBD1. Germline V gene lookup returns CDR1 SGHVS and CDR2 FNYEAQ. The CDR3 is made up of 14 amino acids. The J segment lost 4 bases and the V segment lost 6 bases, leaving 5 bases of the junction unmatched. DNA for the CDR3: TGTGCCAGCAGTCCCGGACAGGGGGGCTATGGCTACACCTTC. Encoded protein: CASSPGQGGYGYTF.

In its sample, this clone was seen once. The chain employs TRBV21-1 and TRBJ1-6; the D call of TRBD1 is as the table states it, not checked on the DNA. TRBV21-1 is a pseudogene. The CDR3 sequence is 17 residues long. CDR3 bases: TGTGCCAGCAGCAAAGAGGGACAGGTGGGACGGGATTCACCCCTCCACTTT. It translates to CASSKEGQVGRDSPLHF.

The chain is built from TRBV10-1 and TRBJ2-3, with D possibly TRBD1 on 7 matching bases. CDR1 is WNHNN, CDR2 SYGVQD, per germline (reference sequence). CDR3 size: 17 residues. The V and J ends lost 0 bases and 4 bases respectively, with 17 bases between them. CDR3 sequence (DNA): TGCGCCAGCAGTGAGTCGGTTGGTCAGGGGGGTGCAGATACGCAGTATTTT. This codes for CASSESVGQGGADTQYF.

The J gene is TRBJ2-7, the V gene TRBV6-5, with D perhaps TRBD1 (5 bases). This CDR3 is 13 amino acids long. Trimming left V 2 bases short and J 6 bases short, with 11 bases between. Germline-derived CDR1 and CDR2 are MNHEY and SVGAGI. CDR3 in DNA: TGTGCCAGCAGTTACGGCAGGGCCACCGAGCAGTACTTC. Translation: CASSYGRATEQYF.

This clone appeared once. The chain uses TRBV6-6 and TRBJ2-7; D assignment may be TRBD1 or TRBD2 (5 bases each). V gave up 2 bases and J gave up 9 bases, with 14 bases separating them. This CDR3 comprises 13 residues. Germline assignment: CDR1 MNHNY and CDR2 SVGAGI (reference sequence). CDR3 sequence: CASSYGDANGQYF. The CDR3 nucleotides read TGTGCCAGCAGTTACGGGGACGCAAACGGGCAGTACTTC.

J is TRBJ2-3 and V is TRBV20-1, with unresolved D. The CDR3 extends over 11 amino acids. CDR1 and CDR2 (germline): DFQATT, SNEGSKA (reference sequence). V was shortened by 5 bases and J by 6 bases, with 9 bases between the two germline ends. For the CDR3, the DNA is TGCAGTGCTGCCGACGCTGATACGCAGTATTTT. Translated, it gives CSAADADTQYF.

This clone showed up just once. V is TRBV27 and J is TRBJ1-5; no clear D gene. Between the trimmed V and J ends, which lost 5 bases and 9 bases, there was a span of 14 bases. CDR1 MNHEY and CDR2 SMNVEV come from the germline V gene (reference sequence). The CDR3 spans 13 residues. CDR3 in amino acids: CASSPSRGRPQHF. Here the CDR3 DNA reads TGTGCCAGCAGTCCCTCCCGAGGGAGGCCCCAGCATTTT.

This chain uses TRBV9 with TRBJ1-1, with D perhaps matching TRBD1 (5 bases). From germline, CDR1 is SGDLS and CDR2 YYNGEE. V lost 4 bases and J lost 4, with 20 bases in between. CDR3 length: 16 amino acids. The CDR3 nucleotides read TGTGCCAGCAGCACAACCACTTCGTTCGGGGCCACTGAAGCTTTCTTT. This gives the protein CASSTTTSFGATEAFF.

The chain couples TRBV6-1 to TRBJ2-7, with D perhaps TRBD1 or TRBD2 (5 bases each). Between the trimmed V and J ends, which lost 4 bases and 3 bases, there was a span of 16 bases. The CDR3 consists of 15 residues. From germline, CDR1 is MNHNS and CDR2 SASEGT. The CDR3 protein is CASSVGTLQGYEQYF. The CDR3 nucleotides are TGTGCCAGCAGTGTGGGGACCCTTCAGGGCTACGAGCAGTACTTC.

The chain links TRBV7-9 to TRBJ1-1; weak D call: TRBD1 (6 bases). Germline CDR1 is SEHNR and CDR2 is FQNEAQ (reference sequence). The CDR3 totals 14 residues. The ends were cut back, 3 bases at V and 1 base at J, with 9 bases in the middle. CDR3 in DNA: TGTGCCAGCAGCTTTGGGGGGGCGAACACTGAAGCTTTCTTT. This codes for CASSFGGANTEAFF.